The 20 T cell receptor beta chains below come from one sample, sequenced in a study of Graves' ophthalmopathy and Graves' hyperthyroidism. The authors amplified TCR beta CDR3 regions, and they did so from RNA transcripts for repertoire sequencing. An opening RT-PCR round employed HTBI primers and preceded a second-round multiplex PCR. TCRdb re-called the multiplex PCR reads with MiXCR, one entry per CDR3 protein. The table shows 300,000 to 450,000 distinct CDR3 sequences, with 15% to 20% occurring only once. The specimen sequenced was peripheral blood. Receptor source: an adult woman with stable Graves' hyperthyroidism.

This clonotype was observed a handful of times. V usage is TRBV20-1 and J usage is TRBJ2-6; D not resolved. The ends were cut back, 0 bases at V and 0 bases at J, with 15 bases in the middle. This CDR3 has 18 residues. Germline values: CDR1 DFQATT, CDR2 SNEGSKA (reference sequence). The CDR3 protein is CSARDSADFSSGANVLTF. CDR3 DNA: TGCAGTGCTAGAGATTCGGCAGACTTCAGCTCTGGGGCCAACGTCCTGACTTTC.

The chain is built from TRBV29-1 and TRBJ1-1, with D unresolved. The CDR3 totals 11 residues. Trimming left V 8 bases short and J 7 bases short, with 14 bases between. Germline V gene lookup returns CDR1 SQVTM and CDR2 ANQGSEA. In DNA form, the CDR3 reads TGCAGCTACCTCTGGGGTGTTGAAGCTTTCTTT. Protein: CSYLWGVEAFF.

This clonotype was seen ten or more times. Its ends do not fully match the called genes, so a read error is possible. The chain carries TRBV2 and TRBJ1-3; the D gene is possibly TRBD1 (5 bases). This CDR3 has 16 residues. CDR1 and CDR2 (germline): SNHLY, FYNNEI. This CDR3 is CASSEEGQITGNTIYF. CDR3 in DNA: TGTGCCAGCAGCGAAGAAGGACAAATTACTGGAAACACCATATATTTT.

Comments on this clonotype: A junction end diverges from the germline sequence, so it may reflect a read error. This chain connects TRBV12-3 or TRBV12-4 to TRBJ2-5; D gene unclear. This CDR3 has 14 residues. CDR3 amino acids: CASSLRRRQGTQYF. CDR3 coding DNA: TGTGCCAGCAGTTTACGACGGCGCCAAGGGACCCAGTACTTC.

This clonotype was observed a handful of times. The rearrangement uses TRBV19 and TRBJ1-1, with D possibly matching TRBD1 (5 bases). Germline-derived CDR1 and CDR2 are LNHDA and SQIVND (reference sequence). Between the trimmed V and J ends, which lost 4 bases and 7 bases, there was a span of 10 bases. This CDR3 spans 12 amino acids. The CDR3 reads CASSTQGVEAFF. The DNA of the CDR3 is TGTGCCAGTAGTACCCAGGGAGTTGAAGCTTTCTTT.

This clonotype was detected many times. CDR3 bases: TGTGCCATCAGTGAGTCGGAAGGGCATCGGACTGAAGCTTTCTTT. Translated: CAISESEGHRTEAFF. The chain combines TRBV10-3 with TRBJ1-1; unclear D gene. The V end lost 0 bases, the J end lost 5 bases, and 13 bases lay between the germline ends. The CDR3 sequence is 15 residues long. The germline V gene encodes CDR1 ENHRY and CDR2 SYGVKD.

This clonotype was detected a few times. A much larger clone differs from this one at a single base, so this may be a read error. CDR3 region: CASGVGTVGNIKYF. The CDR3, as DNA: TGTGCCAGCGGGGTGGGCACGGTCGGAAACATTAAGTACTTC. The J gene is TRBJ2-4, the V gene TRBV11-2; D uncertain. Germline V gives CDR1 SGHAT, CDR2 FQNNGV. The CDR3 sequence is 14 residues long.

This clonotype was observed at least ten times. V and J are TRBV28 and TRBJ2-7; maybe TRBD1 (6 bases). Per germline, CDR1 MDHEN and CDR2 SYDVKM. Trimming took off 4 bases at V and 5 bases at J, with 15 bases between the two ends. The CDR3 is 14 residues long. The CDR3 DNA is TGTGCCAGCAGTTCCCCCCAGGGGACCGACGAGCAGTACTTC. It encodes CASSSPQGTDEQYF. The variable domain in full, completed from reference TRBV28 and TRBJ2-7, reads DVKVTQSSRYLVKRTGEKVFLECVQDMDHENMFWYRQDPGLGLRLIYFSYDVKMKEKGDIPEGYSVSREKKERFSLILESASTNQTSMYLCASSSPQGTDEQYFGPGTRLTVT.

The chain links TRBV6-1 to TRBJ1-1; TRBD1 matches at 10 bases. CDR1 is MNHNS, CDR2 SASEGT, per germline. J gave up 0 bases and V 2 bases, and 12 bases lay outside the gene matches. CDR3 length: 19 amino acids. For the CDR3, the DNA is TGTGCCAGCAGTGAATTCACCTTGGCGGGACAGGGGATGAACACTGAAGCTTTCTTT. Protein sequence: CASSEFTLAGQGMNTEAFF.

Ten or more counts support this clonotype. The chain uses TRBV5-6 and TRBJ1-1; weak D call: TRBD1 (5 bases). V lost 0 bases to trimming and J lost 3 bases, with 12 bases between them. Germline V gives CDR1 SGHDT, CDR2 YYEEEE. The CDR3 contains 15 residues. In DNA, the CDR3 is TGTGCCAGCAGCTTGGATGGACATCGGGACACTGAAGCTTTCTTT. Its protein product is CASSLDGHRDTEAFF. The full variable domain, its missing parts supplied by reference TRBV5-6 and TRBJ1-1, is DAGVTQSPTHLIKTRGQQVTLRCSPKSGHDTVSWYQQALGQGPQFIFQYYEEEERQRGNFPDRFSGHQFPNYSSELNVNALLLGDSALYLCASSLDGHRDTEAFFGQGTRLTVV.

This clonotype was recorded many times. The gene calls are TRBV28 and TRBJ1-1; D uncertain. CDR1 is MDHEN and CDR2 is SYDVKM in the germline V gene. The V end lost 1 base, the J end lost 4 bases, and 7 bases lay between the germline ends. CDR3 length: 13 amino acids. The CDR3, as DNA: TGTGCCAGCAGTTTATTATACAGCACTGAAGCTTTCTTT. Its protein product is CASSLLYSTEAFF.

The table lists this clonotype with many counts. The J gene is TRBJ1-3, the V gene TRBV12-3 or TRBV12-4; D unclear. The CDR3 is 15 residues long. V lost 8 bases and J 8 bases, leaving 22 bases between the germline ends. CDR3 coding DNA: TGTGCCAGCGGGAATCCGGGAATCCGATCAGACACCATATATTTT. It codes for CASGNPGIRSDTIYF.

This clonotype was seen ten or more times. This is likely a read error, given that the CDR3 carries no conserved phenylalanine or tryptophan at its end. This sequence joins TRBV7-9 and TRBJ2-7; tentative D call: TRBD1 (6 bases). Germline V gives CDR1 SEHNR, CDR2 FQNEAQ (reference sequence). V lost 5 bases and J 2 bases, leaving 13 bases between the germline ends. The CDR3 consists of 14 residues. The CDR3 spells CASSISRTAYEQYS. In DNA form, the CDR3 reads TGTGCCAGCAGCATTAGCCGGACAGCCTACGAGCAGTACTCC.

This clonotype was seen a few times. This chain uses TRBV4-1 with TRBJ2-7; no reliable D call. The CDR3 is made up of 13 amino acids. The V gene's germline CDR1 is MGHRA and CDR2 YSYEKL. The V and J ends lost 1 base and 3 bases respectively, with 7 bases between them. DNA for the CDR3: TGCGCCAGCAGCCAAGGGATTGACTACGAGCAGTACTTC. Translating it yields CASSQGIDYEQYF.

This clonotype has just a few counts. The V and J genes are TRBV5-6 and TRBJ1-2; 7 nucleotides agree with TRBD1. V shed 2 bases and J 3 bases; nucleotides not matched to a gene: 13. The CDR3 contains 17 residues. CDR1 and CDR2 from the germline V gene are SGHDT and YYEEEE. CDR3 amino acids: CASSFHSNEQGDYGYTF. CDR3 DNA: TGTGCCAGCAGCTTTCACTCAAACGAGCAGGGGGACTATGGCTACACCTTC.

The chain is built from TRBV6-2 or TRBV6-3 and TRBJ2-2, with 11 nucleotides matching TRBD2. The germline CDR1 and CDR2 sequences are MNHEY and SVGEGT. The CDR3 is made up of 19 amino acids. The junction had 11 bases not matched to a gene; V was cut back by 2 bases and J by 3 bases. The CDR3 here is CASSYQAGSGRDDTGELFF. CDR3 DNA sequence: TGTGCCAGCAGTTACCAAGCTGGTAGCGGGAGGGACGACACCGGGGAGCTGTTTTTT.

Ten or more counts support this clonotype. The rearrangement joins TRBV4-1 to TRBJ1-6, with no clear D. The CDR3 loop spans 16 amino acids. V was trimmed by 1 base and J by 8 bases, leaving 15 bases between them. CDR1 and CDR2 from the germline V gene are MGHRA and YSYEKL. The CDR3 protein is CASSQVASRNHSPLHF. The CDR3 nucleotides are TGCGCCAGCAGCCAAGTGGCCAGCCGGAACCATTCACCCCTCCACTTT.

The genes are TRBV7-9 and TRBJ2-5; 10 bases fit TRBD2. The germline gives CDR1 SEHNR, CDR2 FQNEAQ (reference sequence). This CDR3 is 14 amino acids long. The ends lost 8 bases at V and 5 bases at J; junction bases unmatched: 8. CDR3 residues: CASGIAGGGETQYF. CDR3 bases: TGTGCCAGCGGTATAGCGGGAGGCGGGGAGACCCAGTACTTC.

This clonotype was seen only a few times. V is TRBV4-2 and J is TRBJ1-3, with no clear D. The V gene's germline CDR1 is LGHNA and CDR2 YNFKEQ. The germline V and J ends were trimmed by 0 bases and 0 bases, with 9 bases remaining between them. The CDR3 contains 16 residues. The CDR3 DNA reads as TGTGCCAGCAGCCAAGAGAGGTCCCTCTCTGGAAACACCATATATTTT. Translation gives CASSQERSLSGNTIYF.

The rearrangement uses TRBV28 and TRBJ1-1; no clear D gene. Germline CDR1 reads MDHEN; CDR2 reads SYDVKM. Trimming took off 3 bases at V and 0 bases at J, with 17 bases between the two ends. This CDR3 spans 17 amino acids. This CDR3 is CASSFAGLAIMNTEAFF. In nucleotides, the CDR3 is TGTGCCAGCAGTTTCGCGGGCCTCGCCATAATGAACACTGAAGCTTTCTTT.